This entry features one T cell receptor beta chain sequence. The antigen is undetermined. The data derive from a study of radiation and T cells in renal cell carcinoma. Study overall: Nephrectomy followed 15 Gy stereotactic body radiation by 4 weeks.

Time point in this sample: baseline pretreatment blood. Treatment given: 15 Gy SBRT to primary tumor, nephrectomy 4 weeks later. Blood was sampled at baseline, 2 weeks and 4 weeks after SBRT. Study conclusions and caveats: Top tumor clonotypes rose in blood 2 weeks post-radiation, then contracted.

The V end lost 0 bases, the J end lost 3 bases, and 7 bases lay between the germline ends. The germline V gene encodes CDR1 SGHVS and CDR2 FNYEAQ. The CDR3 spans 14 residues. The protocol was immunoSEQ multiplex PCR, while the TCRdb copy is restricted to in-frame clones and leaves out a portion. The sample has some 120,000 clones, roughly four fifths seen once; the top ten hold about 3%. The sequence came from a woman aged 55-70 years with renal cell carcinoma. The rearrangement joins TRBV7-6 to TRBJ2-3; a possible D gene is TRBD1 (5 bases). The sequenced sample was blood, obtained from a patient whose treatment included radiotherapy and nephrectomy. CDR3 region: CASSLAGRTDTQYF. The CDR3 DNA follows: TGTGCCAGCAGCTTAGCGGGGCGGACAGATACGCAGTATTTT.